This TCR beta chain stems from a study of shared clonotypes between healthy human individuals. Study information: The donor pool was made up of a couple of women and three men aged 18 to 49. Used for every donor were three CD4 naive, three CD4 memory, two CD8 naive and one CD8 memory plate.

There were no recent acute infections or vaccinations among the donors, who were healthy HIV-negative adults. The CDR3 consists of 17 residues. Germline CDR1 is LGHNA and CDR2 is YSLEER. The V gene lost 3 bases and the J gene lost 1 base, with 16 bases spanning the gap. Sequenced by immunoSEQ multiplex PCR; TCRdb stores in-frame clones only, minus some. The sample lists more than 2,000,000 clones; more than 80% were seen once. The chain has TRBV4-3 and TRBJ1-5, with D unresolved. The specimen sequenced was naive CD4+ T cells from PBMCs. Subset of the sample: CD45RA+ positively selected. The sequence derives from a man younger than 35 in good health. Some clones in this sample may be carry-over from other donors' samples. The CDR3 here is CASSQALSPESNQPQHF. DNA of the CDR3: TGCGCCAGCAGCCAGGCCCTAAGTCCGGAGAGCAATCAGCCCCAGCATTTT.